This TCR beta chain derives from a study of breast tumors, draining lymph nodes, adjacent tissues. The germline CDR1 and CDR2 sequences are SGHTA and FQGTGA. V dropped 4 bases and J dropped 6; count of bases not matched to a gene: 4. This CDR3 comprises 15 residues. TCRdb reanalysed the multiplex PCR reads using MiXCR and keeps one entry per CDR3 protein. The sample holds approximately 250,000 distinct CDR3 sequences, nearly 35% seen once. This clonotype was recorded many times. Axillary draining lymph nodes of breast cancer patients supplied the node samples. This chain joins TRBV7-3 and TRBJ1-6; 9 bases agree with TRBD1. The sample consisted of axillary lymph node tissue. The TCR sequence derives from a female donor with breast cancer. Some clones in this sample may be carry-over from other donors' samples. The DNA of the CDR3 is TGTGCCAGCAGCTCCGAGGGACAGGGTAATTCACCCCTCCACTTT. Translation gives CASSSEGQGNSPLHF.